Below, 19 T cell receptor beta chains from the same sample are listed, as sequenced in a study of blood T cell repertoires in COVID-19. Profiling relied on immunoSEQ multiplex PCR, and the TCRdb table lists in-frame clones only, not all of them. The sample contains a few hundred thousand clones, roughly 85% of which appear only once. The sequenced sample consisted of peripheral blood. The receptors were sampled from a man aged 60 to 75 who had recovered from COVID-19.

The chain has TRBV12-3 or TRBV12-4 and TRBJ2-5; D perhaps matches TRBD2 (6 bases). With 6 bases removed from V and 7 bases from J, the gap between germline ends came to 15 bases. The length of the CDR3 is 13 residues. CDR3 loop: CASRANVGGTQYF. The CDR3 region has the DNA TGTGCCAGCAGGGCTAACGTGGGGGGGACCCAGTACTTC.

The CDR3 loop is CASSRGRRAEAFF. CDR3 DNA sequence: TGTGCCAGCAGCCGAGGCAGGAGGGCTGAAGCTTTCTTT. This chain connects TRBV7-3 to TRBJ1-1, with no clear D. The CDR3 totals 13 residues. The germline gives CDR1 SGHTA, CDR2 FQGTGA. The ends were cut back, 5 bases at V and 6 bases at J, with 13 bases in the middle.

V and J are TRBV19 and TRBJ2-2; a weak D match, TRBD1 (6 bases). Germline CDR1 and CDR2: LNHDA and SQIVND (reference sequence). The CDR3 is 14 residues long. Trimming stripped 1 base from V and 4 bases from J, with 7 bases between. CDR3 region: CASSIGGLTGELFF. The CDR3, as DNA: TGTGCCAGTAGTATAGGGGGGCTCACCGGGGAGCTGTTTTTT.

The chain couples TRBV7-8 to TRBJ2-2, with D possibly matching TRBD2 (5 bases). CDR1 and CDR2 (germline): SGHVS, FQNEAQ. This CDR3 spans 17 amino acids. V lost 1 base to trimming and J lost 0 bases, with 12 bases between them. CDR3 in DNA: TGTGCCAGCAGCTTAGTCCGGGGTTCCGCGAACACCGGGGAGCTGTTTTTT. Encoded protein: CASSLVRGSANTGELFF.

This chain uses TRBV10-1 with TRBJ2-5, with D perhaps TRBD1 (6 bases). The CDR3 length is 14 residues. Germline V CDR1 and CDR2: WNHNN, SYGVQD (reference sequence). V lost 3 bases and J lost 5, with 13 bases in between. The CDR3 sequence: CASSDQGFRETQYF. The CDR3 coding sequence is TGCGCCAGCAGTGACCAGGGGTTCCGGGAGACCCAGTACTTC.

V is TRBV5-5 and J is TRBJ1-5; maybe TRBD1 (6 bases). CDR1 and CDR2 (germline): SGHKS, YYEKEE (reference sequence). V was pared by 4 bases and J by 2 bases, with 10 bases between. CDR3 length: 14 amino acids. CDR3 sequence reads: CASSPPGGNQPQHF. The CDR3 coding sequence is TGTGCCAGCAGCCCACCAGGGGGCAATCAGCCCCAGCATTTT.

V is TRBV4-2 and J is TRBJ2-7, with 10 nucleotides matching TRBD2. Germline CDR1 is LGHNA and CDR2 is YNFKEQ. This CDR3 region has 18 residues. J lost 2 bases, V lost 0 bases, and 10 bases had no gene match. This chain's CDR3 is CASSQDLLTSGITYEQYF. Here the CDR3 DNA reads TGTGCCAGCAGCCAAGATCTCCTCACTAGCGGGATCACCTACGAGCAGTACTTC.

CDR3 sequence: CASSPRGSAGNTIYF. For the CDR3, the DNA is TGTGCCAGCAGCCCCCGGGGGTCCGCTGGAAACACCATATATTTT. The rearrangement uses TRBV3-1 (or the pseudogene TRBV3-2) and TRBJ1-3; perhaps TRBD1 as D (5 bases). Germline V gene sequence: CDR1 LGHDT, CDR2 YNNKEL (reference sequence). The V end was cut by 4 bases, the J end by 2 bases, with 12 bases between. This CDR3 spans 15 amino acids.

The V call is TRBV5-1, the J call TRBJ2-2; 8 bases agree with TRBD2. Germline CDR1 reads SGHRS; CDR2 reads YFSETQ. The length of the CDR3 is 16 residues. V shed 7 bases and J 2 bases; nucleotides not matched to a gene: 10. DNA of the CDR3: TGCGCCAGCTTTCCTCGAGCGGGGGCCAACACCGGGGAGCTGTTTTTT. The encoded protein is CASFPRAGANTGELFF.

This clone was found once. The genes are TRBV19 and TRBJ2-7, with TRBD2 as a possible D gene (6 bases). The germline V and J ends were trimmed by 5 bases and 5 bases, with 16 bases remaining between them. Germline V CDR1 and CDR2: LNHDA, SQIVND (reference sequence). This CDR3 is built from 14 residues. The CDR3: CASSSGTGAHEQYF. The DNA for the CDR3 is TGTGCCAGTAGTTCCGGGACGGGAGCGCACGAGCAGTACTTC.

V gene TRBV18 combines with J gene TRBJ1-3, with D uncertain. The CDR3 loop spans 14 amino acids. Germline CDR1 and CDR2: KGHSH and LQKENI. With 3 bases removed from V and 4 bases from J, the gap between germline ends came to 10 bases. CDR3 amino acids: CASSPTVIGNTIYF. In DNA form, the CDR3 reads TGTGCCAGCTCACCTACGGTGATAGGAAACACCATATATTTT.

Concerning this clone: Relative to the germline gene, one junction end is altered; a read error may explain this. The chain employs TRBV11-2 and TRBJ2-7, with a weak D call TRBD2 (5 bases). The CDR3 runs to 12 residues. CDR1 SGHAT and CDR2 FQNNGV come from the germline V gene. The CDR3 sequence: CASSEGSSEQYF. For the CDR3, the DNA is TGTGCCAGCAGCGAGGGCTCCTCCGAGCAGTACTTC.

Of note for this clone: A read error may produce the germline difference seen at one junction end. This chain joins TRBV29-1 and TRBJ1-1, with 7 bases identical to TRBD1. There are 12 residues in the CDR3. Germline CDR1 is SQVTM and CDR2 is ANQGSEA. The chain's CDR3 is CSGSEQGVESFF. The CDR3 DNA sequence: TGCAGCGGGTCCGAGCAGGGGGTTGAATCTTTCTTT.

Concerning this clone itself: The sample contains more than one DNA sequence encoding this CDR3. The chain employs TRBV12-3 or TRBV12-4 and TRBJ1-2; D is unresolved. The V end lost 1 base, the J end lost 2 bases, and 5 bases lay between the germline ends. The CDR3 consists of 13 residues. The CDR3 bases are TGTGCCAGCAGTTTAGGGCAGAACTATGGCTACACCTTC. It yields the protein CASSLGQNYGYTF.

The chain uses TRBV6-5 and TRBJ2-5; weak D call: TRBD1 (6 bases). This CDR3 region has 14 residues. V gave up 10 bases and J gave up 5 bases, with 20 bases separating them. CDR1 is MNHEY, CDR2 SVGAGI, per germline. The CDR3 nucleotides read TGTGCCATCGGAACTCGACAGGCGCTCGAGACCCAGTACTTC. It codes for CAIGTRQALETQYF.

The V and J genes are TRBV12-5 and TRBJ1-2, with a tentative D call TRBD1 (6 bases). Germline V lookup: CDR1 LGHNT, CDR2 FRNRAP. The length of the CDR3 is 16 residues. Trimming removed 0 bases at V and 0 bases at J, with 11 bases between. Here the CDR3 reads CASGLVQGQANYGYTF. The CDR3 region has the DNA TGTGCTAGTGGTTTGGTACAGGGCCAAGCTAACTATGGCTACACCTTC.

The chain joins TRBV30 to TRBJ2-7, with 7 bases aligning to TRBD1. The V and J ends lost 7 bases and 7 bases, in that order; junction bases with no gene match: 13. This CDR3 spans 13 amino acids. Germline CDR1 reads GTSNPN; CDR2 reads SVGIG (reference sequence). The CDR3 reads CASHRGANREQYF. For the CDR3, the DNA is TGTGCCTCACACAGGGGCGCCAATCGGGAGCAGTACTTC.

The chain joins TRBV29-1 to TRBJ1-1, with D possibly matching TRBD1 (6 bases). V was trimmed by 4 bases and J by 6 bases, leaving 15 bases between them. This CDR3 contains 13 residues. The V gene's germline CDR1 is SQVTM and CDR2 ANQGSEA. CDR3 in amino acids: CSVVLGAVPEAFF. The CDR3, as DNA: TGCAGCGTTGTCCTGGGGGCTGTTCCTGAAGCTTTCTTT.

The chain couples TRBV27 to TRBJ1-4, with D perhaps TRBD1 (5 bases). V was shortened by 2 bases and J by 8 bases, with 18 bases between the two germline ends. This CDR3 has 16 amino acids. Germline V lookup: CDR1 MNHEY, CDR2 SMNVEV (reference sequence). The CDR3 region has the DNA TGTGCCAGCAGTTTAAGCGGGGCCGGGGTGGGGGAAAAACTGTTTTTT. Amino acids: CASSLSGAGVGEKLFF.